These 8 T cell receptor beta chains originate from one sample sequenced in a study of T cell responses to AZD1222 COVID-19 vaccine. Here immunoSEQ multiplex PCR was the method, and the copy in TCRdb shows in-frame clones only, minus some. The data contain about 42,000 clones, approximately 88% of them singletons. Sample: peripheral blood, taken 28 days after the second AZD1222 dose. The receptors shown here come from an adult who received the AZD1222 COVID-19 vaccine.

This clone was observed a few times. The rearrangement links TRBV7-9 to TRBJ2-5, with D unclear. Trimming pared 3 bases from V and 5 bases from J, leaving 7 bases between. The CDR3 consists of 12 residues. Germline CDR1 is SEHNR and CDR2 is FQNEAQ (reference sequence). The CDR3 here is CASSFHGETQYF. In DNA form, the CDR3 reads TGTGCCAGCAGCTTCCATGGTGAGACCCAGTACTTC.

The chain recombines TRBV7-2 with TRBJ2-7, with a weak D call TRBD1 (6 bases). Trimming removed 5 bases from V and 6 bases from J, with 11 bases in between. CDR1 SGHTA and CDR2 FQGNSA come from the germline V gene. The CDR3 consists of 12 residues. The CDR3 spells CASSRGQFEQYF. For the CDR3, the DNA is TGTGCCAGCAGCCGCGGACAGTTCGAGCAGTACTTC.

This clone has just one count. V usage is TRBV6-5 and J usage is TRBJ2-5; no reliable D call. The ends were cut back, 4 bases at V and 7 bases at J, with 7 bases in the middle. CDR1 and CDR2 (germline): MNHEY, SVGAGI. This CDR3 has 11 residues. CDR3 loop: CASSSLGTQYF. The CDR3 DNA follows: TGTGCCAGCAGTTCACTCGGGACCCAGTACTTC.

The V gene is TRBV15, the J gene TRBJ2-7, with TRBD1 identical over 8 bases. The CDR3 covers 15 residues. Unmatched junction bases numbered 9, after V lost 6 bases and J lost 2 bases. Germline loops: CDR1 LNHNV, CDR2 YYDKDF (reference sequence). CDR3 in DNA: TGTGCCACCAGGAACCCCGGGACAGGAGCCTACGAGCAGTACTTC. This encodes CATRNPGTGAYEQYF. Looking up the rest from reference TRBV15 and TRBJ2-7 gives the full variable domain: DAMVIQNPRYQVTQFGKPVTLSCSQTLNHNVMYWYQQKSSQAPKLLFHYYDKDFNNEADTPDNFQSRRPNTSFCFLDIRSPGLGDTAMYLCATRNPGTGAYEQYFGPGTRLTVT.

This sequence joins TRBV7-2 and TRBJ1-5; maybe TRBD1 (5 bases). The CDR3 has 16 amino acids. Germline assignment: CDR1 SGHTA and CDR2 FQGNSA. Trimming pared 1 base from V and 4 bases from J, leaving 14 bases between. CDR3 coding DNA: TGTGCCAGCAGCTTAGGCCCTCCCGGACAAAATCAGCCCCAGCATTTT. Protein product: CASSLGPPGQNQPQHF.

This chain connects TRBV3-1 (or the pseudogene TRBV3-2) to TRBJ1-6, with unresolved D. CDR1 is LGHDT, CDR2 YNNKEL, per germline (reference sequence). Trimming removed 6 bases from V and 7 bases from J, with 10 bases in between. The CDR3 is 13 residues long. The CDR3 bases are TGTGCCAGCAGTAGCCCTTCGAATTCACCCCTCCACTTT. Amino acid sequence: CASSSPSNSPLHF.

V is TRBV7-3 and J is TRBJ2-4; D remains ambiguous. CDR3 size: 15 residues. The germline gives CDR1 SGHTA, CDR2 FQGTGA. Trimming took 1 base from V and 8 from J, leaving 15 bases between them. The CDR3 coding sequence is TGTGCCAGCAGCTTAATGGCCCAGCCCTGGGACATTCAGTACTTC. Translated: CASSLMAQPWDIQYF.

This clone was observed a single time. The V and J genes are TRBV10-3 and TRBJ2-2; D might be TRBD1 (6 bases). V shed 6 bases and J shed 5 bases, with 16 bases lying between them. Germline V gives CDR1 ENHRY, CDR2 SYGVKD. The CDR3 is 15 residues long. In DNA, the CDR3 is TGTGCCATCAGCCCCCAGGGGCTAAAGACCGGGGAGCTGTTTTTT. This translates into CAISPQGLKTGELFF.